The T cell receptor beta chain described here comes from a study of a mutant IDH1 vaccine in newly diagnosed glioma. This clone was seen more than once but under ten times. Its antigen remains unknown. Germline assignment: CDR1 WSHSY and CDR2 SAAADI. The CDR3 extends over 13 amino acids. Between the trimmed V and J ends, which lost 6 bases and 3 bases, there was a span of 11 bases. Time point in this sample: week 11, during vaccination. Doses of 300 ug of mutant IDH1 20-mer peptide were given with topical imiquimod. Profiling relied on immunoSEQ multiplex PCR, and the TCRdb table lists in-frame clones only, not all of them. In the table there are roughly 57,000 clones, 70% to 90% of which are singletons.

This TCR derives from a man aged 35 to 55 with glioma. The material sequenced was PBMCs, taken from a glioma patient whose treatment included an IDH1 peptide vaccine. The chain employs TRBV10-2 and TRBJ1-1, with D tentatively TRBD1 (6 bases). The CDR3 DNA reads TGCGCCAGCAGCCTCGAGGGGGACACTGAAGCTTTCTTT. Translation: CASSLEGDTEAFF.